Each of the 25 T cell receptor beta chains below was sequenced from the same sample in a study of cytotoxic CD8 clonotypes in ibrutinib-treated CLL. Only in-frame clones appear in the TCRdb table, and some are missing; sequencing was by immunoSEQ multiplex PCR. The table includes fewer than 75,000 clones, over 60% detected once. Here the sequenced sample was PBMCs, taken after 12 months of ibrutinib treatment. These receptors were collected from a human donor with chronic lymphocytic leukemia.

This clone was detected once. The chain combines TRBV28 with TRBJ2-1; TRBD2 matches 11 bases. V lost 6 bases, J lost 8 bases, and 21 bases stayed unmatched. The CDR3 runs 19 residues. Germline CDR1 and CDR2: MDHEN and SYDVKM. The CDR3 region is CASSPTWGTTSGNKDEQFF. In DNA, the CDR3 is TGTGCCAGCAGCCCGACGTGGGGGACGACTAGCGGGAATAAGGATGAGCAGTTCTTC.

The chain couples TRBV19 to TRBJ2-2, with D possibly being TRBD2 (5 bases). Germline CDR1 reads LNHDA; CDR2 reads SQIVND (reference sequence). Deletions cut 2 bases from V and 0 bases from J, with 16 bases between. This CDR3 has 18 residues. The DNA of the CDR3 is TGTGCCAGTAGTATATTGGGTATACCGGGAACGAACACCGGGGAGCTGTTTTTT. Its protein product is CASSILGIPGTNTGELFF.

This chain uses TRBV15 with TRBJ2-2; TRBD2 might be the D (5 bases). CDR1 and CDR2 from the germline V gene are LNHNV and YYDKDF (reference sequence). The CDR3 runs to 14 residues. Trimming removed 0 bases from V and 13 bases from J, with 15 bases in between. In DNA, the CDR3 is TGTGCCACCAGCAGAGAAAGACGGGGAGAGGTGCTGTTTTTT. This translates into CATSRERRGEVLFF.

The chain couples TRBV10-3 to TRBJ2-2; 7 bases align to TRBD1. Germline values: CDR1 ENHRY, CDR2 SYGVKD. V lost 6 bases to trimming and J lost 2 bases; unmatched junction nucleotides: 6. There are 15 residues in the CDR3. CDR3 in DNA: TGTGCCATCAGCCCGGGACAGACAAACACCGGGGAGCTGTTTTTT. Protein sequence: CAISPGQTNTGELFF.

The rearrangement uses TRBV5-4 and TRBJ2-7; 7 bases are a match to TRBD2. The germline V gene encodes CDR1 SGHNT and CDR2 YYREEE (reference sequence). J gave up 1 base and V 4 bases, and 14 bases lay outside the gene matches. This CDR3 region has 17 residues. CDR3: CASSPAGSAGLSYEQYF. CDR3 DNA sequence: TGTGCCAGCAGCCCAGCAGGTTCAGCGGGACTTTCCTACGAGCAGTACTTC.

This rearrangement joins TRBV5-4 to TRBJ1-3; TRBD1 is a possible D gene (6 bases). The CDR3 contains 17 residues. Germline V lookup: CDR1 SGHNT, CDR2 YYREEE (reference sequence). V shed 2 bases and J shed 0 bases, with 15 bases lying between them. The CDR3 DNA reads TGTGCCAGCAGCTTTGGGCCCTTCAGGGGCTCTGGAAACACCATATATTTT. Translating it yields CASSFGPFRGSGNTIYF.

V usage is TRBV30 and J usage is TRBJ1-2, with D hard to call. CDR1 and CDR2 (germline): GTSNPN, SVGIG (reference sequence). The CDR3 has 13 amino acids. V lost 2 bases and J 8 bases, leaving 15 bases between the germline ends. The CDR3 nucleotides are TGTGCCTGGAGTCCCAGCGGGGTGGACGGCTACACCTTC. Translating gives CAWSPSGVDGYTF. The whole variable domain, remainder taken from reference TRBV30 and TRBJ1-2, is SQTIHQWPATLVQPVGSPLSLECTVEGTSNPNLYWYRQAAGRGLQLLFYSVGIGQISSEVPQNLSASRPQDRQFILSSKKLLLSDSGFYLCAWSPSGVDGYTFGSGTRLTVV.

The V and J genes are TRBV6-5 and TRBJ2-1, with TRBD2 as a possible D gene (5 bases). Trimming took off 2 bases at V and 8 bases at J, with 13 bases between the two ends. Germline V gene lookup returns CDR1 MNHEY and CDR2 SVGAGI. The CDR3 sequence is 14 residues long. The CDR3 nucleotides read TGTGCCAGCAGTTACCAACTCGGAGGCGATGAGCAGTTCTTC. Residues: CASSYQLGGDEQFF.

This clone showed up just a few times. The DNA of the CDR3 is TGTGCCAGCACCGGGACTACCTACAATGAGCAGTTCTTC. Translating gives CASTGTTYNEQFF. V gene TRBV6-1 combines with J gene TRBJ2-1; 7 positions match TRBD2. This CDR3 is 13 amino acids long. With 7 bases clipped from V and 2 bases from J, the junction kept 2 bases outside the gene matches. The germline gives CDR1 MNHNS, CDR2 SASEGT.

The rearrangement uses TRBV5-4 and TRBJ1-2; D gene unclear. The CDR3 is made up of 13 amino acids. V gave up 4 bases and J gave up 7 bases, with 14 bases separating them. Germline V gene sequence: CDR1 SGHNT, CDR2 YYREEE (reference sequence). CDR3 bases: TGTGCCAGCAGCAATGGACCCATGGGTGGCTACACCTTC. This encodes CASSNGPMGGYTF.

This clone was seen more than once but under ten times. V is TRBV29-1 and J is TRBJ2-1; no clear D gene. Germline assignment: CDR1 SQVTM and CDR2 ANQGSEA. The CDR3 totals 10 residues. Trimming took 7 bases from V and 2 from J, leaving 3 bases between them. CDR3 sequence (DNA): TGCAGCGGGGCCTACAATGAGCAGTTCTTC. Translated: CSGAYNEQFF.

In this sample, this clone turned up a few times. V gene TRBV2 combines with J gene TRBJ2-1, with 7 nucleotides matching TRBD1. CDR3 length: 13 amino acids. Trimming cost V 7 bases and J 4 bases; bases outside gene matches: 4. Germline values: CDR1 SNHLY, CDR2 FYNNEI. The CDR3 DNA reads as TGTGCCAGCACGGGACAGACTTACAATGAGCAGTTCTTC. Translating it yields CASTGQTYNEQFF.

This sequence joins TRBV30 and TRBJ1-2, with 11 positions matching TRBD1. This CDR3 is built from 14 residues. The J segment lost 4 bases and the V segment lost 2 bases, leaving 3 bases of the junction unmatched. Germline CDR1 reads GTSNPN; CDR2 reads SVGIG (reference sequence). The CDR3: CAWSWDRGVYGYTF. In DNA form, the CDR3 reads TGTGCCTGGAGTTGGGACAGGGGGGTCTATGGCTACACCTTC.

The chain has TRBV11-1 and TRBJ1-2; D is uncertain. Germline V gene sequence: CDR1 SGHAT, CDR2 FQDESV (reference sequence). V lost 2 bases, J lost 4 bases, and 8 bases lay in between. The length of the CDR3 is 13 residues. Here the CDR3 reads CASSLSEGYGYTF. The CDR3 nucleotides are TGTGCCAGCAGCTTATCGGAGGGCTATGGCTACACCTTC.

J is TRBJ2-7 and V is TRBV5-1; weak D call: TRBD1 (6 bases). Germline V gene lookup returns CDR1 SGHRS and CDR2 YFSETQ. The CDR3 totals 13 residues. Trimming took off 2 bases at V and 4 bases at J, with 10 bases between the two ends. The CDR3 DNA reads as TGCGCCAGCAGCTTACAACAGGGTTACGAGCAGTACTTC. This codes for CASSLQQGYEQYF. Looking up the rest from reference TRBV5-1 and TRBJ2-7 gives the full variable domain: KAGVTQTPRYLIKTRGQQVTLSCSPISGHRSVSWYQQTPGQGLQFLFEYFSETQRNKGNFPGRFSGRQFSNSRSEMNVSTLELGDSALYLCASSLQQGYEQYFGPGTRLTVT.

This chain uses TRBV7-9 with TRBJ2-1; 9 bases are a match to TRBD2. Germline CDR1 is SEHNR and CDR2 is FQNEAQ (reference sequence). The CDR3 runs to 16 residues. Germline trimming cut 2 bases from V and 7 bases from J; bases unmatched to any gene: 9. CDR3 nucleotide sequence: TGTGCCAGCAGCTTAACACTAGCGGGCCTAGGGAATGAGCAGTTCTTC. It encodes CASSLTLAGLGNEQFF.

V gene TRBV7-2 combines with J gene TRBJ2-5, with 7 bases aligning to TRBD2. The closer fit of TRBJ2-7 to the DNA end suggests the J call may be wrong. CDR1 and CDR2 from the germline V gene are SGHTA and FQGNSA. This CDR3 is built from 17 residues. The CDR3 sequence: CASSFQAQAGSLYEQYF. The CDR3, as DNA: TGTGCCAGCAGCTTTCAAGCCCAAGCGGGATCCCTCTACGAGCAGTACTTC.

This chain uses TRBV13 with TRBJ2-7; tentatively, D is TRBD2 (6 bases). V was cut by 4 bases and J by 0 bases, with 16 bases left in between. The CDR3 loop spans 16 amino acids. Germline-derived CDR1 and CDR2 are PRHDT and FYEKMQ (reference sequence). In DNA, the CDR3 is TGTGCCAGCAGCTCGGAACCGGGACTCTACTCCTACGAGCAGTACTTC. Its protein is CASSSEPGLYSYEQYF.

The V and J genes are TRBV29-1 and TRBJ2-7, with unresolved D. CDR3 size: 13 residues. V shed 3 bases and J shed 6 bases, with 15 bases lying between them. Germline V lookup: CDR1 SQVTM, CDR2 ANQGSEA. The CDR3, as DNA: TGCAGCGTTGATCTTGTCCCGCTAGGCGAGCAGTACTTC. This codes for CSVDLVPLGEQYF.

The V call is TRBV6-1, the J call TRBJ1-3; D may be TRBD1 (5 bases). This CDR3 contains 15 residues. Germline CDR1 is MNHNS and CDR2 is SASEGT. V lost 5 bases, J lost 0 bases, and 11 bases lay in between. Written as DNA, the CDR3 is TGTGCCAGCAGTCGGGACCGAAACTCTGGAAACACCATATATTTT. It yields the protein CASSRDRNSGNTIYF.

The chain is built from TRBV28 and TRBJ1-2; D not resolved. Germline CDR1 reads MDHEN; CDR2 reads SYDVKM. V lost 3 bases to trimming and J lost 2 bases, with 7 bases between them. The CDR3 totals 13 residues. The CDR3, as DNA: TGTGCCAGCAGTTTGAACAGCAACTATGGCTACACCTTC. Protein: CASSLNSNYGYTF.

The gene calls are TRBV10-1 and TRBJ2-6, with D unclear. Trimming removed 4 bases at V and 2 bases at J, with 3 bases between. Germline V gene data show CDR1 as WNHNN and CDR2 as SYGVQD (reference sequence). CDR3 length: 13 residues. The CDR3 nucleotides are TGCGCCAGCAGTGTCCCTGGGGCCAACGTCCTGACTTTC. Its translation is CASSVPGANVLTF.

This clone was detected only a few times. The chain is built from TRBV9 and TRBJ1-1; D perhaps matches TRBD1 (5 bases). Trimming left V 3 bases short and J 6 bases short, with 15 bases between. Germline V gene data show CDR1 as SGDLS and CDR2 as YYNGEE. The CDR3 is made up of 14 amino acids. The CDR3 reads CASSADMWGAEAFF. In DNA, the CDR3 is TGTGCCAGCAGCGCAGACATGTGGGGGGCTGAAGCTTTCTTT.

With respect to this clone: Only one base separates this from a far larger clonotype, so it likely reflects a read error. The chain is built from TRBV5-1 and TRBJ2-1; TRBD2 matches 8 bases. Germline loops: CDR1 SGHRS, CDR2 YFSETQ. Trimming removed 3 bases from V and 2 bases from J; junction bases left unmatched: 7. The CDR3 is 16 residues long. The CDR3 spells CASSSTSAQTYNEQFF. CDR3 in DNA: TGCGCCAGCAGCTCGACTAGCGCGCAGACCTACAATGAGCAGTTCTTC.

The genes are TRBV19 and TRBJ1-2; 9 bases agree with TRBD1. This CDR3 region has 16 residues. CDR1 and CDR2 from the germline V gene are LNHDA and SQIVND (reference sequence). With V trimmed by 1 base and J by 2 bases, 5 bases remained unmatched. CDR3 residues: CASSIGGTGRNYGYTF. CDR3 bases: TGTGCCAGTAGTATAGGGGGGACAGGGAGAAACTATGGCTACACCTTC.